The 30 T cell receptor beta chains given below trace back to one sample, sequenced in a study of blood T cell repertoires in COVID-19. The repertoire was sequenced with immunoSEQ multiplex PCR; TCRdb's copy has only in-frame clones and lacks some. In the table there are 7,500 to 9,000 clones, approximately 81% of which are singletons. Source material: peripheral blood. The receptors derive from a human donor in a cohort sampled during active COVID-19.

The chain recombines TRBV20-1 with TRBJ1-2; TRBD1 is a possible D gene (5 bases). The V and J ends lost 3 bases and 1 base respectively, with 9 bases between them. The CDR3 has 13 residues. The V gene's germline CDR1 is DFQATT and CDR2 SNEGSKA (reference sequence). In DNA, the CDR3 is TGCAGTGCTAGTGGGCAGGGTAACTATGGCTACACCTTC. This codes for CSASGQGNYGYTF.

This chain joins TRBV4-3 and TRBJ1-2; no clear D. The CDR3 is 14 residues long. Germline V CDR1 and CDR2: LGHNA, YSLEER. Deletions cut 0 bases from V and 2 bases from J, with 7 bases between. CDR3 amino acids: CASSQDSGNYGYTF. The CDR3 coding sequence is TGCGCCAGCAGCCAAGATTCGGGGAACTATGGCTACACCTTC.

The chain joins TRBV18 to TRBJ2-6; D is ambiguous. CDR1 and CDR2 from the germline V gene are KGHSH and LQKENI. CDR3 size: 15 residues. Between the trimmed V and J ends, which lost 3 bases and 0 bases, there was a span of 6 bases. Here the CDR3 reads CASSPSPSGANVLTF. CDR3 DNA sequence: TGTGCCAGCTCACCGAGCCCCTCTGGGGCCAACGTCCTGACTTTC.

The chain joins TRBV9 to TRBJ2-3; D possibly corresponds to TRBD2 (7 bases). Germline CDR1 SGDLS, CDR2 YYNGEE. Trimming shortened V by 4 bases and J by 6 bases, and 15 bases separated the two germline ends. CDR3 length equals 14 residues. CDR3 sequence reads: CASSLEGGTDTQYF. DNA for the CDR3: TGTGCCAGCAGCTTAGAGGGGGGGACGGATACGCAGTATTTT.

The J gene is TRBJ1-1, the V gene TRBV3-1 (or the pseudogene TRBV3-2), with 9 nucleotides matching TRBD1. The CDR3 sequence is 16 residues long. The V segment lost 4 bases and the J segment 0 bases; nucleotides outside the gene matches: 6. Germline loops: CDR1 LGHDT, CDR2 YNNKEL (reference sequence). CDR3: CASSPGTGYMNTEAFF. The CDR3 DNA follows: TGTGCCAGCAGCCCTGGGACAGGGTACATGAACACTGAAGCTTTCTTT.

This sequence joins TRBV7-9 and TRBJ2-1, with 8 bases fitting TRBD1. Germline-derived CDR1 and CDR2 are SEHNR and FQNEAQ (reference sequence). The V segment lost 5 bases and the J segment 4 bases; nucleotides outside the gene matches: 7. CDR3 length equals 15 residues. The CDR3 loop is CASSPPGQAYNEQFF. CDR3 in DNA: TGTGCCAGCAGCCCGCCGGGACAGGCATACAATGAGCAGTTCTTC.

The chain carries TRBV6-1 and TRBJ1-2, with TRBD1 as a possible D gene (5 bases). V was trimmed by 3 bases and J by 1 base, leaving 12 bases between them. The CDR3 is made up of 15 amino acids. CDR1 and CDR2 (germline): MNHNS, SASEGT. The CDR3 nucleotides read TGTGCCAGCAGTGACCACCTCAGGGATAACTATGGCTACACCTTC. Its translation is CASSDHLRDNYGYTF.

This clone was seen only once. The chain employs TRBV19 and TRBJ1-6; a weak D match, TRBD1 (5 bases). V was pared by 1 base and J by 6 bases, with 10 bases between. Germline CDR1 LNHDA, CDR2 SQIVND (reference sequence). CDR3 length: 15 amino acids. The CDR3 sequence is CASSIGPGGNSPLHF. As DNA, the CDR3 is TGTGCCAGTAGTATAGGCCCCGGGGGTAATTCACCCCTCCACTTT.

The chain carries TRBV19 and TRBJ1-2; 8 positions match TRBD1. CDR3 size: 15 residues. CDR1 is LNHDA and CDR2 is SQIVND in the germline V gene (reference sequence). V trimming: 1 base; J trimming: 5 bases; junction bases outside the gene matches: 6. CDR3 DNA: TGTGCCAGTAGTATAGCAGGACAGGGAGGTTATGGCTACACCTTC. As protein: CASSIAGQGGYGYTF.

The J gene is TRBJ1-3, the V gene TRBV29-1; 9 nucleotides line up with TRBD1. Unmatched junction bases numbered 8, after V lost 5 bases and J lost 0 bases. CDR3 length: 16 amino acids. CDR1 is SQVTM, CDR2 ANQGSEA, per germline. CDR3 sequence: CSVYGTGPSSGNTIYF. The CDR3 DNA follows: TGCAGCGTTTACGGGACAGGGCCTTCCTCTGGAAACACCATATATTTT.

The chain joins TRBV2 to TRBJ2-2; 8 bases map to TRBD1. The germline gives CDR1 SNHLY, CDR2 FYNNEI. This CDR3 has 15 amino acids. V dropped 8 bases and J dropped 4; count of bases not matched to a gene: 9. The CDR3 reads CASGLDRAATGELFF. CDR3 nucleotide sequence: TGTGCCAGCGGCTTGGACAGGGCGGCCACCGGGGAGCTGTTTTTT.

CDR3 residues: CASSRTGSNSPLHF. For the CDR3, the DNA is TGTGCCAGCAGTCGGACAGGGTCGAATTCACCCCTCCACTTT. The rearrangement uses TRBV6-2 or TRBV6-3 and TRBJ1-6; 8 bases line up with TRBD1. The junction had 4 bases not matched to a gene; V was cut back by 5 bases and J by 7 bases. The germline CDR1 and CDR2 sequences are MNHEY and SVGEGT. The CDR3 is 14 amino acids.

V is TRBV27 and J is TRBJ2-1; TRBD1 aligns across 7 bases. The V and J ends lost 2 bases and 1 base, in that order; junction bases with no gene match: 5. This CDR3 spans 16 amino acids. The germline V gene encodes CDR1 MNHEY and CDR2 SMNVEV (reference sequence). CDR3 in DNA: TGTGCCAGCAGTTTACCAGGGGGTGCGTCCTACAATGAGCAGTTCTTC. As protein: CASSLPGGASYNEQFF.

The V and J genes are TRBV5-4 and TRBJ1-2; D remains ambiguous. Trimming left V 3 bases short and J 8 bases short, with 11 bases between. The CDR3 runs to 12 residues. Germline CDR1 and CDR2: SGHNT and YYREEE (reference sequence). The CDR3 sequence is CASSSDIGGYTF. The CDR3, as DNA: TGTGCCAGCAGCTCTGACATCGGCGGCTACACCTTC. Variable domain in full (rest from reference TRBV5-4 and TRBJ1-2): ETGVTQSPTHLIKTRGQQVTLRCSSQSGHNTVSWYQQALGQGPQFIFQYYREEENGRGNFPPRFSGLQFPNYSSELNVNALELDDSALYLCASSSDIGGYTFGSGTRLTVV.

This clone was observed once. The rearrangement joins TRBV9 to TRBJ2-5; 7 positions match TRBD2. Germline assignment: CDR1 SGDLS and CDR2 YYNGEE. J was trimmed by 1 base and V by 0 bases; bases with no gene match: 3. The CDR3 extends over 15 amino acids. The CDR3 loop reads CASSVGGGGQETQYF. The CDR3 DNA follows: TGTGCCAGCAGCGTAGGAGGCGGGGGCCAAGAGACCCAGTACTTC.

The V call is TRBV5-1, the J call TRBJ2-4; a weak D match, TRBD1 (6 bases). The V gene lost 10 bases and the J gene lost 6 bases, with 14 bases spanning the gap. Germline-derived CDR1 and CDR2 are SGHRS and YFSETQ. This CDR3 has 12 amino acids. As DNA, the CDR3 is TGCGCCGGCCCCCCGACAGGAAACATTCAGTACTTC. It translates to CAGPPTGNIQYF.

V is TRBV4-1 and J is TRBJ1-1; D is undetermined. V was clipped by 9 bases and J by 3 bases, with 20 bases between them. CDR1 and CDR2 (germline): MGHRA, YSYEKL. CDR3 size: 15 residues. CDR3 protein: CASRVSTLRDTEAFF. The CDR3 region has the DNA TGCGCCAGTCGGGTCTCAACTCTGAGGGACACTGAAGCTTTCTTT.

This clone is categorized as medium-sized. The rearrangement joins TRBV4-1 to TRBJ2-2; tentative D call: TRBD1 (6 bases). This CDR3 comprises 15 residues. CDR1 and CDR2 from the germline V gene are MGHRA and YSYEKL. Trimming left V 4 bases short and J 4 bases short, with 13 bases between. The CDR3 nucleotides are TGCGCCAGCAGCCTCTTTATGGGGGCCACCGGGGAGCTGTTTTTT. Translating gives CASSLFMGATGELFF.

The rearrangement uses TRBV2 and TRBJ1-1, with 7 nucleotides matching TRBD1. The CDR3 is 13 residues long. The J segment lost 1 base and the V segment lost 7 bases, leaving 3 bases of the junction unmatched. Germline V lookup: CDR1 SNHLY, CDR2 FYNNEI. The CDR3 DNA reads TGTGCCAGCACTCAGGGGGGGAACACTGAAGCTTTCTTT. This sequence encodes CASTQGGNTEAFF.

V is TRBV18 and J is TRBJ1-2, with D possibly matching TRBD1 (6 bases). The CDR3 loop spans 15 amino acids. In germline, CDR1 is KGHSH, CDR2 LQKENI. Trimming stripped 3 bases from V and 4 bases from J, with 15 bases between. Written as DNA, the CDR3 is TGTGCCAGCTCACCTTACAGGGCCGGGCCCTATGGCTACACCTTC. Translated, it gives CASSPYRAGPYGYTF.

The chain employs TRBV4-1 and TRBJ2-1, with 10 bases fitting TRBD2. This CDR3 region has 15 residues. The V gene end was trimmed by 4 bases and the J gene end by 0 bases; junction bases not matched to a gene: 0. In germline, CDR1 is MGHRA, CDR2 YSYEKL. The CDR3 coding sequence is TGCGCCAGCAGCCTAGCGGGGGGCTCCTACAATGAGCAGTTCTTC. This sequence encodes CASSLAGGSYNEQFF.

The genes are TRBV5-1 and TRBJ2-2; D may be TRBD2 (6 bases). The germline gives CDR1 SGHRS, CDR2 YFSETQ. The CDR3 contains 16 residues. With 0 bases removed from V and 4 bases from J, the gap between germline ends came to 13 bases. CDR3 nucleotide sequence: TGCGCCAGCAGCTTGGGGCCGGGGCGGGGCACCGGGGAGCTGTTTTTT. Its translation is CASSLGPGRGTGELFF. Based on the CDR3 plus reference TRBV5-1 and TRBJ2-2, the full variable domain is KAGVTQTPRYLIKTRGQQVTLSCSPISGHRSVSWYQQTPGQGLQFLFEYFSETQRNKGNFPGRFSGRQFSNSRSEMNVSTLELGDSALYLCASSLGPGRGTGELFFGEGSRLTVL.

This clone has more than one count but fewer than ten. The chain couples TRBV28 to TRBJ1-2, with D perhaps matching TRBD1 (6 bases). The CDR3 runs 13 residues. Germline CDR1 reads MDHEN; CDR2 reads SYDVKM. V gave up 4 bases and J gave up 2 bases, with 8 bases separating them. The DNA of the CDR3 is TGTGCCAGCAGTTCTGGGGGCAACTATGGCTACACCTTC. Protein sequence: CASSSGGNYGYTF.

V usage is TRBV5-4 and J usage is TRBJ1-4; TRBD1 might be the D (5 bases). The CDR3 totals 16 residues. The V gene lost 0 bases and the J gene lost 0 bases, with 9 bases spanning the gap. The germline V gene encodes CDR1 SGHNT and CDR2 YYREEE (reference sequence). CDR3 region: CASSLGGSATNEKLFF. The CDR3 nucleotides read TGTGCCAGCAGCTTGGGGGGCAGTGCAACTAATGAAAAACTGTTTTTT.

The genes are TRBV9 and TRBJ2-5; 9 bases are a match to TRBD2. The germline CDR1 and CDR2 sequences are SGDLS and YYNGEE. The length of the CDR3 is 15 residues. Unmatched junction bases numbered 4, after V lost 0 bases and J lost 4 bases. The DNA for the CDR3 is TGTGCCAGCAGCGTAGCTAGCGGGGAGACAGAGACCCAGTACTTC. Its protein product is CASSVASGETETQYF.

The CDR3 bases are TGTGCCAGCAACAGCGGGGCAAGCACCGGGGAGCTGTTTTTT. Residues: CASNSGASTGELFF. This sequence joins TRBV2 and TRBJ2-2; 7 nucleotides align to TRBD2. Germline CDR1 reads SNHLY; CDR2 reads FYNNEI. With 7 bases clipped from V and 4 bases from J, the junction kept 6 bases outside the gene matches. This CDR3 has 14 amino acids. The full variable domain, with the rest looked up from reference TRBV2 and TRBJ2-2, is EPEVTQTPSHQVTQMGQEVILRCVPISNHLYFYWYRQILGQKVEFLVSFYNNEISEKSEIFDDQFSVERPDGSNFTLKIRSTKLEDSAMYFCASNSGASTGELFFGEGSRLTVL.

The table lists this clone with a count of one. The rearrangement links TRBV24-1 to TRBJ2-2; perhaps TRBD1 as D (6 bases). Trimming removed 4 bases at V and 3 bases at J, with 11 bases between. Per germline, CDR1 KGHDR and CDR2 SFDVKD. This CDR3 region has 15 residues. Here the CDR3 DNA reads TGTGCCACCAGTGACCGTGGACAGCACACCGGGGAGCTGTTTTTT. It yields the protein CATSDRGQHTGELFF.

The genes are TRBV20-1 and TRBJ2-5, with TRBD1 matching over 8 bases. CDR3 length: 11 residues. V gave up 6 bases and J gave up 5 bases; unmatched junction bases: 2. Looked up from germline, CDR1 is DFQATT and CDR2 is SNEGSKA (reference sequence). The CDR3 DNA reads as TGCAGTGCAAACAGGGGGGAGACCCAGTACTTC. Residues: CSANRGETQYF.

V usage is TRBV6-5 and J usage is TRBJ1-5, with TRBD1 as a possible D gene (5 bases). The CDR3 runs 16 residues. V was cut by 0 bases and J by 1 base, with 10 bases left in between. The germline CDR1 and CDR2 sequences are MNHEY and SVGAGI. CDR3 sequence: CASSYSRTLSNQPQHF. The DNA of the CDR3 is TGTGCCAGCAGTTACTCTAGGACACTAAGCAATCAGCCCCAGCATTTT.

The chain uses TRBV19 and TRBJ1-2, with D possibly being TRBD1 (5 bases). Germline V gene lookup returns CDR1 LNHDA and CDR2 SQIVND (reference sequence). V gave up 1 base and J gave up 4 bases, with 13 bases separating them. The CDR3 loop spans 15 amino acids. CDR3 amino acids: CASSIGGDRGYGYTF. The CDR3 nucleotides read TGTGCCAGTAGTATAGGGGGGGATCGGGGCTATGGCTACACCTTC.